The 29 T cell receptor beta chains below were found in one sample sequenced in a study of blood T cells in healthy people across ages. For the second PCR, which ran for roughly 7 to 11 cycles, a sample-barcoded 5' primer and a J-beta primer mix were used. TCRdb re-analysed the 5' RACE reads in MiXCR, keeping a single row per CDR3 protein. This sample has approximately 1,700,000 distinct CDR3 sequences, with 39% found just once. Material: blood. These receptors were collected from a human donor in good health.

CDR3 loop: CASSVDGVSGANVLTF. The CDR3 coding sequence is TGTGCCAGCAGCGTAGACGGTGTCTCTGGGGCCAACGTCCTGACTTTC. The chain uses TRBV9 and TRBJ2-6; D is uncertain. Per the germline V gene, CDR1 is SGDLS and CDR2 is YYNGEE. The CDR3 is made up of 16 amino acids. The V end lost 0 bases, the J end lost 0 bases, and 7 bases lay between the germline ends.

The chain couples TRBV28 to TRBJ2-1; 9 nucleotides match TRBD1. V lost 5 bases and J lost 6; bases outside the gene matches: 5. Germline V gives CDR1 MDHEN, CDR2 SYDVKM. The CDR3 loop spans 14 amino acids. CDR3 DNA: TGTGCCAGCAGTCGGGACAGGGTAATCAATGAGCAGTTCTTC. This codes for CASSRDRVINEQFF.

This chain joins TRBV5-1 and TRBJ1-2, with a weak D call TRBD1 (5 bases). Trimming left V 1 base short and J 0 bases short, with 10 bases between. This CDR3 has 15 amino acids. Germline lookup yields CDR1 SGHRS and CDR2 YFSETQ. The CDR3 nucleotides are TGCGCCAGCAGCTTGAGGGGCTCTCCTAACTATGGCTACACCTTC. It yields the protein CASSLRGSPNYGYTF.

The V and J genes are TRBV12-3 or TRBV12-4 and TRBJ1-2; no reliable D call. This CDR3 spans 13 amino acids. The V end was cut by 7 bases, the J end by 5 bases, with 14 bases between. CDR3 in amino acids: CASTRRVGYGYTF. As DNA, the CDR3 is TGTGCCAGCACCCGGCGTGTTGGGTATGGCTACACCTTC.

This chain joins TRBV4-3 and TRBJ1-1, with TRBD1 matching over 9 bases. Germline CDR1 and CDR2: LGHNA and YSLEER. The CDR3 spans 13 residues. J was trimmed by 10 bases and V by 3 bases; bases with no gene match: 6. Here the CDR3 DNA reads TGCGCCAGCAGCCACGGACAGGGGAGTCGAGCTTTCTTT. It specifies CASSHGQGSRAFF.

Concerning this clonotype: At one of its ends the junction is not consistent with the germline gene, which may arise from a read error. The chain carries TRBV29-1 and TRBJ2-6; D gene unclear. Germline CDR1 is SQVTM and CDR2 is ANQGSEA. The CDR3 runs to 12 residues. CDR3 loop: CSGGSGTNVLTF. The DNA for the CDR3 is TGCAGCGGGGGTTCTGGGACCAACGTCCTGACTTTC.

The chain is built from TRBV19 and TRBJ2-4; D is unresolved. The CDR3 length is 14 residues. V dropped 3 bases and J dropped 7 bases, with 13 bases sitting between them. Per the germline V gene, CDR1 is LNHDA and CDR2 is SQIVND (reference sequence). CDR3 amino acids: CASSIGSERNIQYF. Here the CDR3 DNA reads TGTGCCAGTAGTATTGGGTCGGAGAGGAACATTCAGTACTTC.

The chain employs TRBV6-5 and TRBJ2-5; perhaps TRBD2 as D (6 bases). Germline values: CDR1 MNHEY, CDR2 SVGAGI. This CDR3 is 15 amino acids long. The V gene lost 7 bases and the J gene lost 0 bases, with 15 bases spanning the gap. As DNA, the CDR3 is TGTGCCAGCACCTTGGGAGGTCCTTACCAAGAGACCCAGTACTTC. Translating gives CASTLGGPYQETQYF.

The CDR3 DNA is TGCAGTGCTAGAGACCTACTAGCGGGAGCTTACAATGAGCAGTTCTTC. Amino acid sequence: CSARDLLAGAYNEQFF. This chain connects TRBV20-1 to TRBJ2-1; 11 bases agree with TRBD2. V dropped 0 bases and J dropped 4; count of bases not matched to a gene: 5. Germline V gene data show CDR1 as DFQATT and CDR2 as SNEGSKA (reference sequence). The CDR3 is 16 residues long.

Details on this clonotype: A read error may be the cause here, since a much bigger clone is one base away. CDR3 amino acids: CAISDRQGQGGLEQYF. CDR3 coding DNA: TGTGCCATCAGTGATAGGCAAGGACAGGGGGGATTGGAGCAGTACTTC. This chain links TRBV10-3 with TRBJ2-7; 10 bases are shared with TRBD1. Germline V gene sequence: CDR1 ENHRY, CDR2 SYGVKD. CDR3 size: 16 residues. After removal of 3 bases from V and 7 bases from J, the junction contained 12 bases not matched to a gene.

This rearrangement joins TRBV5-1 to TRBJ1-5; the D gene is possibly TRBD1 (5 bases). The V gene's germline CDR1 is SGHRS and CDR2 YFSETQ. Trimming pared 0 bases from V and 1 base from J, leaving 11 bases between. This CDR3 comprises 16 residues. CDR3 sequence (DNA): TGCGCCAGCAGCTTGGACCCCCAGGGCAGCAATCAGCCCCAGCATTTT. Translated: CASSLDPQGSNQPQHF.

V gene TRBV5-1 combines with J gene TRBJ2-7; D might be TRBD2 (7 bases). The V end lost 2 bases, the J end lost 1 base, and 16 bases lay between the germline ends. Germline V lookup: CDR1 SGHRS, CDR2 YFSETQ. This CDR3 is 16 amino acids long. In DNA, the CDR3 is TGCGCCAGCAGCTTAACATTACGGGGGGCATCCTACGAGCAGTACTTC. Its protein is CASSLTLRGASYEQYF.

The chain joins TRBV7-2 to TRBJ2-1, with TRBD2 matching 9 bases. The CDR3 covers 17 residues. Germline V gene lookup returns CDR1 SGHTA and CDR2 FQGNSA. The J segment lost 6 bases and the V segment lost 4 bases, leaving 13 bases of the junction unmatched. The CDR3: CASSSGGSGGGTNEQFF. The CDR3 DNA follows: TGTGCCAGCAGCTCAGGGGGTAGCGGGGGCGGTACCAATGAGCAGTTCTTC.

This sequence joins TRBV3-1 and TRBJ2-3; D uncertain. The CDR3 loop spans 18 amino acids. Deletions cut 0 bases from V and 2 bases from J, with 18 bases between. Germline CDR1 and CDR2: LGHDT and YNNKEL (reference sequence). The CDR3 reads CASSQESGIGPHTDTQYF. In DNA form, the CDR3 reads TGTGCCAGCAGCCAAGAATCCGGTATAGGGCCTCACACAGATACGCAGTATTTT.

The CDR3 region has the DNA TGTGCCAGCAGTTACGAGGGACAGGGGGGAAAGACCCAGTACTTC. It codes for CASSYEGQGGKTQYF. The chain recombines TRBV6-6 with TRBJ2-7; 11 bases agree with TRBD1. Judging by the DNA end, TRBJ2-5 fits better; the J call may be wrong. This CDR3 contains 15 residues. The germline gives CDR1 MNHNY, CDR2 SVGAGI (reference sequence).

The table lists this clonotype with a few counts. V and J are TRBV7-3 and TRBJ1-3, with D unresolved. The CDR3 sequence is 14 residues long. The V gene's germline CDR1 is SGHTA and CDR2 FQGTGA. V was cut by 5 bases and J by 0 bases, with 8 bases left in between. The CDR3 sequence is CASSLSFSGNTIYF. CDR3 in DNA: TGTGCCAGCAGCCTGAGTTTCTCTGGAAACACCATATATTTT. Full variable domain (remainder filled in from reference TRBV7-3 and TRBJ1-3): GAGVSQTPSNKVTEKGKYVELRCDPISGHTALYWYRQSLGQGPEFLIYFQGTGAADDSGLPNDRFFAVRPEGSVSTLKIQRTERGDSAVYLCASSLSFSGNTIYFGEGSWLTVV.

The chain links TRBV7-2 to TRBJ2-7; possibly TRBD1 or TRBD2 for D (6 bases each). The CDR3 covers 15 residues. Trimming took off 5 bases at V and 3 bases at J, with 17 bases between the two ends. The V gene's germline CDR1 is SGHTA and CDR2 FQGNSA. Written as DNA, the CDR3 is TGTGCCAGCAGCCGCGGAGGGGGGCAGGGCTACGAGCAGTACTTC. Its protein is CASSRGGGQGYEQYF.

The chain uses TRBV29-1 and TRBJ2-7, with a possible D match to TRBD2 (5 bases). There are 14 residues in the CDR3. Germline V gene lookup returns CDR1 SQVTM and CDR2 ANQGSEA. Trimming removed 3 bases at V and 4 bases at J, with 16 bases between. CDR3 in amino acids: CSVDGVAGTYEQYF. Written as DNA, the CDR3 is TGCAGCGTTGACGGGGTCGCAGGAACGTACGAGCAGTACTTC.

This clonotype came up a few times. The rearrangement links TRBV10-3 to TRBJ1-1, with a tentative D call TRBD1 (6 bases). The germline gives CDR1 ENHRY, CDR2 SYGVKD. V gave up 0 bases and J gave up 5 bases, with 16 bases separating them. The CDR3 is made up of 16 amino acids. In DNA, the CDR3 is TGTGCCATCAGTGAGTCTAAGGGGGGAACAAAGACTGAAGCTTTCTTT. It yields the protein CAISESKGGTKTEAFF.

The sample holds a few counts of this clonotype. The rearrangement uses TRBV10-3 and TRBJ2-7; TRBD1 or TRBD2 may be the D gene (5 bases each). CDR1 and CDR2 from the germline V gene are ENHRY and SYGVKD. The V end was cut by 2 bases, the J end by 2 bases, with 10 bases between. There are 14 residues in the CDR3. This CDR3 is CAISEGDRAYEQYF. The CDR3 region has the DNA TGTGCCATCAGTGAGGGGGACCGTGCCTACGAGCAGTACTTC.

This clonotype was observed a few times. The chain joins TRBV12-3 or TRBV12-4 to TRBJ1-1; 7 nucleotides match TRBD1. With V trimmed by 3 bases and J by 1 base, 5 bases remained unmatched. The CDR3 has 15 amino acids. The CDR3 sequence is CASSFWTGPNTEAFF. Written as DNA, the CDR3 is TGTGCCAGCAGTTTCTGGACAGGTCCGAACACTGAAGCTTTCTTT.

Points on this clonotype: One junction end disagrees with the germline gene, perhaps due to a read error. CDR3: CAGRRVGETQYF. The CDR3 DNA is TGTGCCGGCAGAAGGGTTGGAGAGACCCAGTACTTC. The chain carries TRBV7-6 and TRBJ2-5; no clear D. Looked up from germline, CDR1 is SGHVS and CDR2 is FNYEAQ. CDR3 length equals 12 residues.

This rearrangement joins TRBV4-2 to TRBJ2-3; D may correspond to TRBD1 or TRBD2 (6 bases each). V was cut by 4 bases and J by 0 bases, with 17 bases left in between. The germline CDR1 and CDR2 sequences are LGHNA and YNFKEQ. CDR3 length equals 17 residues. CDR3 bases: TGTGCCAGCAGCCTTCTATCGGGGGCGGCTAGCACAGATACGCAGTATTTT. This sequence encodes CASSLLSGAASTDTQYF.

The gene calls are TRBV29-1 and TRBJ2-4; 7 bases line up with TRBD1. Gene TRBJ2-7 matches the end of the DNA better, so the J call may be wrong. This CDR3 has 15 residues. Germline lookup yields CDR1 SQVTM and CDR2 ANQGSEA. The CDR3 DNA sequence: TGCAGCGTTGAAGATTGGGGCACAGGGGCCTACGAGCAGTACTTC. Encoded protein: CSVEDWGTGAYEQYF.

This sequence joins TRBV6-2 or TRBV6-3 and TRBJ2-2; D ambiguous. With 7 bases removed from V and 2 bases from J, the gap between germline ends came to 11 bases. Per germline, CDR1 MNHEY and CDR2 SVGEGT. This CDR3 has 14 amino acids. CDR3 in amino acids: CASMAVLNTGELFF. CDR3 sequence (DNA): TGTGCCAGCATGGCGGTCCTAAACACCGGGGAGCTGTTTTTT.

This clonotype was recorded many times. In DNA form, the CDR3 reads TGTGCCAGCAGCTTAGGGTTCCCCCAAGAGACCCAGTACTTC. Its protein is CASSLGFPQETQYF. V is TRBV7-9 and J is TRBJ2-5, with D unclear. CDR3 length: 14 amino acids. V lost 1 base and J 1 base, leaving 7 bases between the germline ends. Looked up from germline, CDR1 is SEHNR and CDR2 is FQNEAQ (reference sequence).

The V gene is TRBV29-1, the J gene TRBJ2-1; TRBD1 matches 9 bases. The CDR3 is 19 residues long. V shed 5 bases, J shed 2 bases, and the junction held 19 bases outside the gene matches. Germline V gives CDR1 SQVTM, CDR2 ANQGSEA. DNA of the CDR3: TGCAGCGTTCTCATTGGGGGGACAGGGTTTCAGGCGCCCTACAATGAGCAGTTCTTC. It encodes CSVLIGGTGFQAPYNEQFF.

At least ten counts were recorded for this clonotype. The rearrangement uses TRBV20-1 and TRBJ2-5; 12 bases align to TRBD2. The trim removed 0 bases at V and 3 bases at J, leaving 5 bases unmatched. The CDR3 is made up of 16 amino acids. CDR1 and CDR2 from the germline V gene are DFQATT and SNEGSKA (reference sequence). CDR3 DNA sequence: TGCAGTGCTAGAGATCCCCTAGCGGGGGGGAAAGAGACCCAGTACTTC. It yields the protein CSARDPLAGGKETQYF.

The table lists this clonotype with a few counts. The rearrangement links TRBV9 to TRBJ1-5; a possible D gene is TRBD1 (5 bases). From germline, CDR1 is SGDLS and CDR2 YYNGEE. The CDR3 consists of 15 residues. The germline V and J ends were trimmed by 3 bases and 7 bases, with 17 bases remaining between them. The CDR3 coding sequence is TGTGCCAGCAGCGCTGACTTTGGGGGGAACCAGCCCCAGCATTTT. Translating it yields CASSADFGGNQPQHF. The whole variable domain, remainder taken from reference TRBV9 and TRBJ1-5, is DSGVTQTPKHLITATGQRVTLRCSPRSGDLSVYWYQQSLDQGLQFLIQYYNGEERAKGNILERFSAQQFPDLHSELNLSSLELGDSALYFCASSADFGGNQPQHFGDGTRLSIL.